The 27 T cell receptor beta chains listed next were all sequenced from one sample in a study of T cell changes during pregnancy in multiple sclerosis (dated by TCRdb to the late 2010s). Library generation was performed with the immunoSEQ multiplex PCR assay. Here the immuneACCESS table is served through TCRdb, limited to in-frame sequences with V and J called. Missing clones are a known gap in these copies; in checked studies unresolved V genes cover under half, and the rest lacks a known reason. The sample table records 30,000 to 40,000 clones; over 85% of these occur just once. 0.78% of the sample is held by the ten biggest clonotypes. The sample in question was CD4+ T cells from peripheral blood mononuclear cells, obtained after pregnancy. These receptors were obtained from a female donor in good health, enrolled as a control in a pregnancy study.

The chain has TRBV5-4 and TRBJ2-2; 10 bases line up with TRBD2. Germline V CDR1 and CDR2: SGHNT, YYREEE (reference sequence). Germline trimming cut 0 bases from V and 6 bases from J; bases unmatched to any gene: 8. CDR3 length: 17 residues. This CDR3 is CASSLDASGSLAGELFF. For the CDR3, the DNA is TGTGCCAGCAGCTTGGACGCTAGCGGGAGTCTAGCCGGGGAGCTGTTTTTT.

This chain links TRBV9 with TRBJ2-5; a weak D match, TRBD1 (6 bases). CDR1 SGDLS and CDR2 YYNGEE come from the germline V gene. The CDR3 is 14 amino acids. The ends were cut back, 5 bases at V and 2 bases at J, with 13 bases in the middle. The CDR3 spells CASSPQGKQETQYF. The CDR3 region has the DNA TGTGCCAGCAGTCCCCAGGGGAAACAAGAGACCCAGTACTTC.

This chain joins TRBV30 and TRBJ1-2, with a tentative D call TRBD1 (5 bases). CDR3 length equals 12 residues. Germline loops: CDR1 GTSNPN, CDR2 SVGIG (reference sequence). V lost 4 bases, J lost 10 bases, and 16 bases lay in between. CDR3 DNA sequence: TGTGCCTGGACCCGACGGGGGGTCGACTACACCTTC. Translating gives CAWTRRGVDYTF.

DNA for the CDR3: TGTGCCAGCAGCACCCGACAGGAATTGAACACTGAAGCTTTCTTT. Translating gives CASSTRQELNTEAFF. The J gene is TRBJ1-1, the V gene TRBV5-4; D might be TRBD1 (6 bases). The CDR3 runs to 15 residues. Deletions cut 4 bases from V and 0 bases from J, with 13 bases between. Germline CDR1 SGHNT, CDR2 YYREEE (reference sequence).

The J gene is TRBJ2-7, the V gene TRBV7-8, with TRBD1 matching 8 bases. The CDR3 length is 15 residues. V lost 5 bases to trimming and J lost 5 bases; unmatched junction nucleotides: 11. Looked up from germline, CDR1 is SGHVS and CDR2 is FQNEAQ. Written as DNA, the CDR3 is TGTGCCAGCAGCCCAACAAGGACAGGGTTCCACGAGCAGTACTTC. It codes for CASSPTRTGFHEQYF.

The chain couples TRBV15 to TRBJ2-3, with a possible D match to TRBD1 (6 bases). This CDR3 is built from 14 residues. V lost 3 bases to trimming and J lost 1 base, with 8 bases between them. In germline, CDR1 is LNHNV, CDR2 YYDKDF (reference sequence). The CDR3 sequence: CATSSYRGTDTQYF. DNA for the CDR3: TGTGCCACCAGCAGTTACAGGGGCACAGATACGCAGTATTTT.

CDR3 DNA sequence: TGTGCCAGCAGCGGCGGGGTGGACAGGGGGCGCTACGAGCAGTACTTC. Translated, it gives CASSGGVDRGRYEQYF. The chain couples TRBV9 to TRBJ2-7, with 11 nucleotides matching TRBD1. The V gene end was trimmed by 3 bases and the J gene end by 3 bases; junction bases not matched to a gene: 8. The CDR3 contains 16 residues. Per germline, CDR1 SGDLS and CDR2 YYNGEE.

J is TRBJ2-3 and V is TRBV27; 8 bases align to TRBD1. The CDR3 has 12 amino acids. Germline V gene sequence: CDR1 MNHEY, CDR2 SMNVEV (reference sequence). Germline trimming cut 3 bases from V and 10 bases from J; bases unmatched to any gene: 3. In DNA, the CDR3 is TGTGCCAGCAGTTTGGTGACAGGGGCGCAGTATTTT. Translated: CASSLVTGAQYF.

This chain connects TRBV19 to TRBJ1-1, with D perhaps TRBD1 (5 bases). V was shortened by 2 bases and J by 6 bases, with 10 bases between the two germline ends. The germline gives CDR1 LNHDA, CDR2 SQIVND (reference sequence). The CDR3 contains 13 residues. The CDR3: CASSISLRAEAFF. The CDR3 nucleotides are TGTGCCAGTAGTATAAGTCTCAGGGCTGAAGCTTTCTTT.

The chain links TRBV15 to TRBJ2-2; 10 nucleotides match TRBD2. Germline trimming cut 2 bases from V and 4 bases from J; bases unmatched to any gene: 7. The CDR3 sequence is 17 residues long. Germline V CDR1 and CDR2: LNHNV, YYDKDF (reference sequence). In nucleotides, the CDR3 is TGTGCCACCAGCAGATTAAGAAGCGGGGGGGGCACCGGGGAGCTGTTTTTT. It translates to CATSRLRSGGGTGELFF.

The J gene is TRBJ2-2, the V gene TRBV11-2, with TRBD2 matching 10 bases. The V segment lost 0 bases and the J segment 1 base; nucleotides outside the gene matches: 5. CDR1 and CDR2 (germline): SGHAT, FQNNGV. The CDR3 runs 18 residues. The CDR3 coding sequence is TGTGCCAGCAGCTTAGATCGAGTAGCGGGAGGGAACACCGGGGAGCTGTTTTTT. Amino acid sequence: CASSLDRVAGGNTGELFF.

The CDR3 nucleotides read TGTGCCAGCATGGGGGGGGCAGGGCCTGGAAACACCATATATTTT. Translation gives CASMGGAGPGNTIYF. The chain couples TRBV6-5 to TRBJ1-3, with D tentatively TRBD1 (6 bases). V shed 7 bases and J shed 2 bases, with 15 bases lying between them. The CDR3 is made up of 15 amino acids. Per germline, CDR1 MNHEY and CDR2 SVGAGI.

Concerning this clone itself: Relative to the germline gene, one junction end is altered; a read error may explain this. The V and J genes are TRBV7-7 and TRBJ2-5, with D possibly matching TRBD2 (6 bases). The CDR3 consists of 16 residues. Germline loops: CDR1 SSHAT, CDR2 FNYEAQ (reference sequence). The CDR3 loop reads CASSLGLTSGRETQYF. CDR3 coding DNA: TGTGCTAGCAGCTTAGGTCTGACTAGTGGGAGGGAGACCCAGTACTTC.

This chain uses TRBV30 with TRBJ1-4; a possible D gene is TRBD1 (5 bases). Per the germline V gene, CDR1 is GTSNPN and CDR2 is SVGIG (reference sequence). Trimming shortened V by 0 bases and J by 6 bases, and 11 bases separated the two germline ends. The CDR3 totals 14 residues. The CDR3 nucleotides are TGTGCCTGGAGTGTAGCGGGGGGGGATGAAAAACTGTTTTTT. It encodes CAWSVAGGDEKLFF.

The chain joins TRBV14 to TRBJ1-2; D ambiguous. V lost 0 bases and J lost 2, with 13 bases in between. Per germline, CDR1 SGHDN and CDR2 FVKESK. This CDR3 has 16 residues. The CDR3 DNA reads TGTGCCAGCAGCCAAGAGGGCCCACAGTCCAACTATGGCTACACCTTC. This gives the protein CASSQEGPQSNYGYTF.

The J gene is TRBJ2-1, the V gene TRBV7-3; D gene ambiguous. The V end was cut by 4 bases, the J end by 0 bases, with 10 bases between. Germline lookup yields CDR1 SGHTA and CDR2 FQGTGA. The CDR3 is made up of 15 amino acids. The CDR3 reads CASSSQVSSYNEQFF. The CDR3 nucleotides read TGTGCCAGCAGCTCCCAGGTTAGCTCCTACAATGAGCAGTTCTTC.

The genes are TRBV7-2 and TRBJ1-1; perhaps TRBD1 as D (5 bases). The CDR3 is 12 residues long. The germline V gene has CDR1 SGHTA and CDR2 FQGNSA. Trimming removed 0 bases at V and 6 bases at J, with 5 bases between. CDR3 protein: CASSLAGAEAFF. The CDR3 DNA reads as TGTGCCAGCAGCTTAGCAGGGGCTGAAGCTTTCTTT.

The rearrangement joins TRBV30 to TRBJ2-2; D gene unclear. The CDR3 runs to 13 residues. Trimming took off 4 bases at V and 5 bases at J, with 11 bases between the two ends. Germline CDR1 is GTSNPN and CDR2 is SVGIG (reference sequence). CDR3 sequence (DNA): TGTGCCTGGACGCACAGCAGGACCGGGGAGCTGTTTTTT. Its translation is CAWTHSRTGELFF.

The chain has TRBV7-2 and TRBJ2-2; 8 bases fit TRBD2. This CDR3 is 18 amino acids long. Germline assignment: CDR1 SGHTA and CDR2 FQGNSA. After removal of 5 bases from V and 1 base from J, the junction contained 12 bases not matched to a gene. CDR3 residues: CASSPRGAGGGNTGELFF. The CDR3 DNA sequence: TGTGCCAGCAGCCCCCGGGGGGCGGGGGGAGGGAACACCGGGGAGCTGTTTTTT.

The chain recombines TRBV4-2 with TRBJ2-5; 7 bases are a match to TRBD2. CDR3 length: 16 residues. The V segment lost 2 bases and the J segment 2 bases; nucleotides outside the gene matches: 8. The germline V gene encodes CDR1 LGHNA and CDR2 YNFKEQ. CDR3 in amino acids: CASSQLDLAAQETQYF. CDR3 bases: TGTGCCAGCAGCCAACTTGATCTAGCGGCACAAGAGACCCAGTACTTC.

The chain joins TRBV5-1 to TRBJ2-1; a weak D match, TRBD1 (6 bases). This CDR3 spans 15 amino acids. Germline assignment: CDR1 SGHRS and CDR2 YFSETQ. Trimming pared 0 bases from V and 3 bases from J, leaving 10 bases between. The CDR3 loop is CASSLGQGGYNEQFF. CDR3 DNA: TGCGCCAGCAGCTTGGGACAAGGGGGCTACAATGAGCAGTTCTTC.

CDR3 sequence: CASSKWGTVYNGYTF. In DNA form, the CDR3 reads TGTGCCAGCAGCAAATGGGGGACAGTGTATAATGGCTACACCTTC. The chain joins TRBV21-1 to TRBJ1-2; TRBD1 is the table's D call, not checked against the DNA. TRBV21-1 is designated a pseudogene. CDR3 length equals 15 residues.

The chain is built from TRBV15 and TRBJ2-3; 7 nucleotides align to TRBD1. Per the germline V gene, CDR1 is LNHNV and CDR2 is YYDKDF (reference sequence). J was trimmed by 2 bases and V by 1 base; bases with no gene match: 3. The CDR3 consists of 15 residues. In DNA, the CDR3 is TGTGCCACCAGCAGAGGGGACAGAAACACAGATACGCAGTATTTT. Protein product: CATSRGDRNTDTQYF.

The V call is TRBV2, the J call TRBJ1-2; 7 nucleotides line up with TRBD1. CDR3 length: 14 amino acids. Germline CDR1 reads SNHLY; CDR2 reads FYNNEI. J was trimmed by 2 bases and V by 8 bases; bases with no gene match: 8. Here the CDR3 DNA reads TGTGCCAGCCCCATCTCAGGGGGAAACTATGGCTACACCTTC. This codes for CASPISGGNYGYTF. Using reference TRBV2 and TRBJ1-2 for the parts outside the CDR3, the full variable domain is EPEVTQTPSHQVTQMGQEVILRCVPISNHLYFYWYRQILGQKVEFLVSFYNNEISEKSEIFDDQFSVERPDGSNFTLKIRSTKLEDSAMYFCASPISGGNYGYTFGSGTRLTVV.

The chain has TRBV2 and TRBJ2-6; unclear D gene. The CDR3 extends over 14 amino acids. Germline loops: CDR1 SNHLY, CDR2 FYNNEI. V lost 7 bases to trimming and J lost 1 base, with 8 bases between them. CDR3 sequence reads: CASTLMSGANVLTF. For the CDR3, the DNA is TGTGCCAGCACTCTAATGTCTGGGGCCAACGTCCTGACTTTC. The complete variable domain, with remaining parts taken from reference TRBV2 and TRBJ2-6, reads EPEVTQTPSHQVTQMGQEVILRCVPISNHLYFYWYRQILGQKVEFLVSFYNNEISEKSEIFDDQFSVERPDGSNFTLKIRSTKLEDSAMYFCASTLMSGANVLTFGAGSRLTVL.

CDR3 in amino acids: CASSWEGRETQYF. CDR3 sequence (DNA): TGTGCCAGCAGCTGGGAGGGGCGGGAGACCCAGTACTTC. The V and J genes are TRBV7-8 and TRBJ2-5; 7 bases are a match to TRBD2. Germline CDR1 SGHVS, CDR2 FQNEAQ. This CDR3 comprises 13 residues. V dropped 4 bases and J dropped 5; count of bases not matched to a gene: 4.

The V and J genes are TRBV7-3 and TRBJ2-3, with TRBD2 identical over 10 bases. Trimming took 1 base from V and 5 from J; bases not matched to a gene: 9. The germline gives CDR1 SGHTA, CDR2 FQGTGA. The CDR3 runs to 17 residues. The CDR3 spells CASSLSRASGRIDTQYF. In DNA form, the CDR3 reads TGTGCCAGCAGCTTAAGTCGGGCTAGCGGGAGAATAGATACGCAGTATTTT.